The sequence of this TCR beta chain was determined in a study of blood T cells in healthy people across ages. The use of a sample-barcoded 5' primer and a J-beta primer mix characterized a second PCR of about 6 to 11 cycles. Tagging of each cDNA molecule was performed by a template-switch adaptor with 12 random nucleotides. The study obtained at least 2.5 million CDR3-containing paired-end reads from every sample. TCRdb fed the 5' RACE reads into MiXCR, producing one record per CDR3 protein. This sample yields under 1,000,000 distinct CDR3 sequences, of which under 40% are seen a single time; roughly 13% belongs to the top ten. Whole-study findings and limits: Higher naive T cell percentage went strongly together with higher TCR beta diversity.

This clonotype has just a few counts. The antigen remains undetermined. Each of the donors had 8 to 10 milliliters of peripheral blood drawn into EDTA-treated Vacutainer tubes. The clonotype was recovered from a man aged 18 to 35 in good health. Sequenced sample: blood.

CDR3 DNA: TGTGCCTGGACAGGGGGAACTGGAAACACCATATATTTT. It yields the protein CAWTGGTGNTIYF. The chain couples TRBV30 to TRBJ1-3, with 7 bases that match TRBD1. With 4 bases clipped from V and 2 bases from J, the junction kept 2 bases outside the gene matches. Germline assignment: CDR1 GTSNPN and CDR2 SVGIG (reference sequence). The CDR3 length is 13 residues. The whole variable domain, remainder taken from reference TRBV30 and TRBJ1-3, is SQTIHQWPATLVQPVGSPLSLECTVEGTSNPNLYWYRQAAGRGLQLLFYSVGIGQISSEVPQNLSASRPQDRQFILSSKKLLLSDSGFYLCAWTGGTGNTIYFGEGSWLTVV.